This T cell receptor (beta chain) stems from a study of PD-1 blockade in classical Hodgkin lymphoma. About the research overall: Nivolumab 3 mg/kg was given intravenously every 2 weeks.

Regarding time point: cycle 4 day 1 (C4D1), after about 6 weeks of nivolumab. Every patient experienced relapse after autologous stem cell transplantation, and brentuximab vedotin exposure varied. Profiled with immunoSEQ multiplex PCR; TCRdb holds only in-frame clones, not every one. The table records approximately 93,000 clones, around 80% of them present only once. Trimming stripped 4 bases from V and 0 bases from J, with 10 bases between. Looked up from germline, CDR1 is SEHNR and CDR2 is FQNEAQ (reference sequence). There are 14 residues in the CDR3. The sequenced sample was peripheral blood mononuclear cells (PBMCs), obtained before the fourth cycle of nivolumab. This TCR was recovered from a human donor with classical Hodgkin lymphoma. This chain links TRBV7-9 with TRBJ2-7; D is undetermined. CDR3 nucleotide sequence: TGTGCCAGCAGCTCGGCCGGAACCTCCTACGAGCAGTACTTC. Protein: CASSSAGTSYEQYF.